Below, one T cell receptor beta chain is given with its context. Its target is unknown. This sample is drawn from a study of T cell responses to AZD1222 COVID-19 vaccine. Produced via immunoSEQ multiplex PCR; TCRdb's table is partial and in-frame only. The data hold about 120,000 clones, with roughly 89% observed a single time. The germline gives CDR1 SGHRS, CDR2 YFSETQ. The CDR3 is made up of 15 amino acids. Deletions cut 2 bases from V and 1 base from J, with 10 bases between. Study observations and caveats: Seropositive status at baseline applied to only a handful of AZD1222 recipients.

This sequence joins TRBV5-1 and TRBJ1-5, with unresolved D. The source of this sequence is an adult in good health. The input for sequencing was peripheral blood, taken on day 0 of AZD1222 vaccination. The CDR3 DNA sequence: TGCGCCAGCAGCTTATATTCGGGGAGCAATCAGCCCCAGCATTTT. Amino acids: CASSLYSGSNQPQHF.